The clone carrying this TCR beta chain was seen repeatedly, ten times or more. Its antigen is undetermined. This specimen comes from a study of response to subunit inactivated influenza vaccine. J gave up 6 bases and V 6 bases, and 7 bases lay outside the gene matches. There are 13 residues in the CDR3. Germline V gene sequence: CDR1 DFQATT, CDR2 SNEGSKA (reference sequence). TCRdb used MiXCR to reprocess the RT-PCR reads, holding one entry per CDR3 protein. The sample yields more than 150,000 distinct CDR3 sequences, about a tenth seen once. Broader study findings: It was suggested by the authors that few new T cells are recruited by each seasonal influenza vaccination.

The specimen comprised non-naive T cells sorted from PBMCs, sampled on the day of vaccination. The sequence derives from a man in his fifties or sixties who received an inactivated influenza vaccine. The chain couples TRBV20-1 to TRBJ2-7, with 11 bases that match TRBD2. Here the CDR3 reads CSAPLSGRAEQYF. Here the CDR3 DNA reads TGCAGTGCCCCCCTTAGCGGGAGGGCCGAGCAGTACTTC.